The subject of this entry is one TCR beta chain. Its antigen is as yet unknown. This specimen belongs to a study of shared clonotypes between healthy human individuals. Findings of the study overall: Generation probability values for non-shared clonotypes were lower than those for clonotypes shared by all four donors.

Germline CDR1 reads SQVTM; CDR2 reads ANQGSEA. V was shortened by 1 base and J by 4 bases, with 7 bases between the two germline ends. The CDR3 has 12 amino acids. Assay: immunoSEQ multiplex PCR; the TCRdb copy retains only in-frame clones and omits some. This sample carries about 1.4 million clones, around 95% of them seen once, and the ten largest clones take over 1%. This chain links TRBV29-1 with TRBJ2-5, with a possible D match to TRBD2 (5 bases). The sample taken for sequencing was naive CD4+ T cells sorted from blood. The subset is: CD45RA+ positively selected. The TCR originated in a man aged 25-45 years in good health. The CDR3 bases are TGCAGCGTTGAAGGGGCGGGAGAGACCCAGTACTTC. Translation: CSVEGAGETQYF.